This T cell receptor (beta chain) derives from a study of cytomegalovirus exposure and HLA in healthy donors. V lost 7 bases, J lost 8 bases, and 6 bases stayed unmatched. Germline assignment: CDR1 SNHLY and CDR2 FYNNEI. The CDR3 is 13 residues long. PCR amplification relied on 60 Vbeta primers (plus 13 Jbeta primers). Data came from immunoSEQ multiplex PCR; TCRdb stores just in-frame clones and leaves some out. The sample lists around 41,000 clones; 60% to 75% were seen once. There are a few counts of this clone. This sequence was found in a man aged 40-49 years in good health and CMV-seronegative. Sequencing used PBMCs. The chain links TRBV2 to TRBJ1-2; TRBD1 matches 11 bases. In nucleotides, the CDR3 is TGTGCCAGCACCTTGGACAGGGGGCGAGGCTACACCTTC. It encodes CASTLDRGRGYTF.